Listed below are T cell receptor beta chains from one sample, sequenced in a study of regulatory T cells in long-lasting Graves disease. TCRdb ran MiXCR on the multiplex PCR reads and lists one entry per CDR3 protein. The repertoire holds approximately 350,000 distinct CDR3 sequences, roughly 20% seen once, with around 30% in the top ten. The sequenced sample was peripheral blood mononuclear cells (PBMCs), obtained when the disease was refractory, from a patient treated with antithyroid drugs. Every receptor here comes from a woman aged 40 to 50 with Graves disease. Each CDR3 is given with its conserved first and last residue. The D gene is left open where the match is weak. The size field is filled for only some rows; it gives once, few, many or a size class.

V gene: TRBV9; clone size: .; J gene: TRBJ2-1; D gene: TRBD1; CDR3 DNA: TGTGCCAGCAGCGTAGTGGGACAGGGTACATATGAGCAGTTCTTC; CDR3 protein: CASSVVGQGTYEQFF
V gene: TRBV27; clone size: many; J gene: TRBJ2-7; D gene: .; CDR3 DNA: TGTGCCAGCAACCCGTCCCTCGTCCCGGGGCCCTACGAGCAGTACTTC; CDR3 protein: CASNPSLVPGPYEQYF
V gene: TRBV27; clone size: few; J gene: TRBJ1-1; D gene: .; CDR3 DNA: TGTGCCAGCAGTTTATTTCAGGGTCGGAACACTGAAGCTTTCTTT; CDR3 protein: CASSLFQGRNTEAFF
V gene: TRBV29-1; clone size: many; J gene: TRBJ1-1; D gene: .; CDR3 DNA: TGCAGCGTTGACAGGTTTTTAAACACTGAAGCTTTCTTT; CDR3 protein: CSVDRFLNTEAFF
V gene: TRBV19; clone size: .; J gene: TRBJ2-7; D gene: TRBD2; CDR3 DNA: TGTGCCAGTAGTCCCGAGCGGGAGGGCCTTCCTGGCGAGCAGTACTTC; CDR3 protein: CASSPEREGLPGEQYF
V gene: TRBV29-1; clone size: few; J gene: TRBJ2-5; D gene: .; CDR3 DNA: TGCAGCGTTGAGGTACAGCAGCAAGAGACCCAGTACTTC; CDR3 protein: CSVEVQQQETQYF
V gene: TRBV12-3/TRBV12-4; clone size: many; J gene: TRBJ1-5; D gene: .; CDR3 DNA: TGTGCCAGCAGTTCTCCAGGGCGTCAGCCCCAGCATTTT; CDR3 protein: CASSSPGRQPQHF
V gene: TRBV6-2/TRBV6-3; clone size: few; J gene: TRBJ2-1; D gene: .; CDR3 DNA: TGTGCCAGCAGTGGAGTAGCGGACAGCAAATACAATGAGCAGTTCTTC; CDR3 protein: CASSGVADSKYNEQFF
V gene: TRBV28; clone size: many; J gene: TRBJ1-6; D gene: .; CDR3 DNA: TGTGCCAGCACCATGGGGCTGGGGGCACCCCTCCACTTT; CDR3 protein: CASTMGLGAPLHF
V gene: TRBV6-1; clone size: .; J gene: TRBJ2-2; D gene: .; CDR3 DNA: TGTGCCAGCAGAACGGACTGGGACACCGGGGAGCTGTTTTTT; CDR3 protein: CASRTDWDTGELFF
V gene: TRBV5-1; clone size: many; J gene: TRBJ1-1; D gene: .; CDR3 DNA: TGCGCCAGCAGCCCTAGGACGGGTGGGAACACTGAAGCTTTCTTT; CDR3 protein: CASSPRTGGNTEAFF
V gene: TRBV4-1; clone size: .; J gene: TRBJ2-7; D gene: TRBD2; CDR3 DNA: TGTGCCAGCAGCACCCGACTAGCGGGACACTACGAGCAGTACTTC; CDR3 protein: CASSTRLAGHYEQYF
V gene: TRBV13; clone size: many; J gene: TRBJ1-2; D gene: .; CDR3 DNA: TGTGCCAGCAGCTTATACGGCGGGGTTTCGGGGGTTAGCTATGGCTACACCTTC; CDR3 protein: CASSLYGGVSGVSYGYTF
V gene: TRBV29-1; clone size: .; J gene: TRBJ2-7; D gene: .; CDR3 DNA: TGCAGCGTTATCCGGGAGCCGGAGTGGGAGCAGTACTTC; CDR3 protein: CSVIREPEWEQYF
V gene: TRBV3-1; clone size: few; J gene: TRBJ2-5; D gene: .; CDR3 DNA: TGTGCCAGCAGCCAAAGAGGGTTCAAAGAGACCCAGTACTTC; CDR3 protein: CASSQRGFKETQYF
V gene: TRBV7-6; clone size: .; J gene: TRBJ2-7; D gene: TRBD1; CDR3 DNA: TGTGCCAACAGCTTAGGACAGGGCAGCTCCTACGAGCAGTACTTC; CDR3 protein: CANSLGQGSSYEQYF
V gene: TRBV9; clone size: .; J gene: TRBJ1-1; D gene: .; CDR3 DNA: TGTGCCAGCAGCGGATCGACAAACATGAACACTGAAGCTTTCTTT; CDR3 protein: CASSGSTNMNTEAFF
V gene: TRBV10-2; clone size: .; J gene: TRBJ1-4; D gene: TRBD1; CDR3 DNA: TGCGCCAGCGGGGGGACAGGGCCAAATGAAAAACTGTTTTTT; CDR3 protein: CASGGTGPNEKLFF
V gene: TRBV14; clone size: .; J gene: TRBJ2-7; D gene: .; CDR3 DNA: TGTGCCAGCAGCGAAAGGGTGGGAGCAAATTACGAGCAGTACTTC; CDR3 protein: CASSERVGANYEQYF
V gene: TRBV28; clone size: many; J gene: TRBJ2-5; D gene: TRBD1; CDR3 DNA: TGTGCCAGCAGTCAAGGGACAGACAAAGAGACCCAGTACTTC; CDR3 protein: CASSQGTDKETQYF
V gene: TRBV25-1; clone size: .; J gene: TRBJ2-2; D gene: .; CDR3 DNA: TGTGCCAGCAGTGAACGGGTTGAAAGGAGCACCGGGGAGCTGTTTTTT; CDR3 protein: CASSERVERSTGELFF
V gene: TRBV7-8; clone size: .; J gene: TRBJ2-2; D gene: .; CDR3 DNA: TGTGCCAGCAGCTTTACGAGCGATGCGCATGGCGGGGAGCTGTTTTTT; CDR3 protein: CASSFTSDAHGGELFF
V gene: TRBV4-1; clone size: .; J gene: TRBJ1-2; D gene: .; CDR3 DNA: TGCGCCAGCAGCCAAATGGGGTTGGGGAATAACTATGGCTACACCTTC; CDR3 protein: CASSQMGLGNNYGYTF
V gene: TRBV12-3/TRBV12-4; clone size: .; J gene: TRBJ1-4; D gene: .; CDR3 DNA: TGTGCCAGCAGTTTAGACAGAATTAATGAAAAACTGTTTTTT; CDR3 protein: CASSLDRINEKLFF
V gene: TRBV28; clone size: many; J gene: TRBJ2-5; D gene: TRBD1; CDR3 DNA: TGTGCCAGCAGTCTAACAGGGGATGAGGAGACCCAGTACTTC; CDR3 protein: CASSLTGDEETQYF
V gene: TRBV7-9; clone size: .; J gene: TRBJ2-4; D gene: TRBD1; CDR3 DNA: TGTGCCAGCAGCCTGGACAGGGGCACATTAACCAAAAACATTCAGTACTTC; CDR3 protein: CASSLDRGTLTKNIQYF
V gene: TRBV28; clone size: .; J gene: TRBJ1-5; D gene: TRBD1; CDR3 DNA: TGTGCCAGCAACCCCTGGGGCAGGGGGAGCAATCAGCCCCAGCATTTT; CDR3 protein: CASNPWGRGSNQPQHF